Included here is one T cell receptor beta chain sequence, with context. The antigen is not known. This CDR3 has 13 residues. CDR1 SGHVS and CDR2 FQNEAQ come from the germline V gene. Trimming cost V 2 bases and J 4 bases; bases outside gene matches: 1. The source of the sample is a study of shared clonotypes between healthy human individuals. The study's findings and limits: On the whole, naive subsets had larger estimated richness than memory subsets had.

Study donors comprised healthy, HIV-negative adults devoid of recent acute infection or vaccination. Sorted-subset replicate PCR reactions contained approximately 190 ng DNA, corresponding to tens of thousands of T cell genomes. Repertoires were generated with immunoSEQ multiplex PCR, while TCRdb's copy carries only in-frame clones and drops some. The data hold about 2.4 million clones, with about 92% observed a single time. The sample comprised naive CD4+ T cells sorted from blood. Regarding subset: CD45RA+ positively selected. The chain recombines TRBV7-8 with TRBJ2-5; 7 bases are shared with TRBD2. This TCR derives from a man younger than 35 in good health. CDR3 region: CASSLPGGETQYF. The CDR3 DNA sequence: TGTGCCAGCAGCTTACCGGGGGGAGAGACCCAGTACTTC.